The next 26 T cell receptor beta chains were all read from a single sample in a study of metastatic and nonmetastatic thyroid tumors. All patients reached thyroid surgery having received no treatment beforehand. Through MiXCR, TCRdb re-clonotyped the PCR reads. The sample has 20,000 or so clones; roughly 15% are singletons. The sample consisted of tumor tissue. The source of these receptors is a female donor with papillary thyroid cancer or a benign thyroid nodule (not recorded which). Some clones in this sample may be carry-over from other donors' samples.

This clone was seen at least ten times. The chain links TRBV5-1 to TRBJ1-2; D may be TRBD1 (5 bases). The CDR3 totals 14 residues. The V and J ends lost 3 bases and 4 bases respectively, with 13 bases between them. Looked up from germline, CDR1 is SGHRS and CDR2 is YFSETQ. CDR3 amino acids: CASSSDTEGYGYTF. The CDR3 DNA reads TGCGCCAGCAGCTCGGACACCGAGGGCTATGGCTACACCTTC.

This chain connects TRBV6-1 to TRBJ2-2, with D perhaps TRBD1 or TRBD2 (6 bases each). The CDR3 contains 15 residues. Trimming left V 5 bases short and J 10 bases short, with 20 bases between. The V gene's germline CDR1 is MNHNS and CDR2 SASEGT. The CDR3 DNA follows: TGTGCCAGCAGTCCTATGGGGGCGGGGTCCGAGGAGCTGTTTTTT. Translating it yields CASSPMGAGSEELFF.

This clone was seen only a few times. This chain uses TRBV19 with TRBJ2-1, with 7 bases aligning to TRBD1. V trimming: 5 bases; J trimming: 4 bases; junction bases outside the gene matches: 5. The CDR3 runs 14 residues. Per the germline V gene, CDR1 is LNHDA and CDR2 is SQIVND (reference sequence). CDR3 nucleotide sequence: TGTGCCAGTAGTTGTGGGGACAGATACAATGAGCAGTTCTTC. This translates into CASSCGDRYNEQFF.

The J gene is TRBJ2-1, the V gene TRBV6-1; tentative D call: TRBD2 (7 bases). The V and J ends lost 6 bases and 5 bases respectively, with 17 bases between them. The CDR3 has 15 amino acids. Per germline, CDR1 MNHNS and CDR2 SASEGT. CDR3 DNA sequence: TGTGCCAGCAGCCCCGGTGCGGGGGCAAACAATGAGCAGTTCTTC. It specifies CASSPGAGANNEQFF.

The chain has TRBV4-1 and TRBJ2-5, with 12 bases matching TRBD2. Unmatched junction bases numbered 6, after V lost 3 bases and J lost 4 bases. The CDR3 runs 16 residues. Germline CDR1 and CDR2: MGHRA and YSYEKL. CDR3: CASSQGASGRAETQYF. In DNA, the CDR3 is TGCGCCAGCAGCCAGGGGGCTAGCGGGAGGGCAGAGACCCAGTACTTC.

This clone is medium-sized in the sample. At one end, the junction sequence differs from germline, possibly due to a read error. The J gene is TRBJ2-7, the V gene TRBV2; 10 positions match TRBD1. The CDR3 runs 13 residues. Per the germline V gene, CDR1 is SNHLY and CDR2 is FYNNEI. CDR3 DNA sequence: TGTGCCAGCAAAGGGACAGGGGTGTACGCGCAGTACTTC. This translates into CASKGTGVYAQYF.

Remarks on this clone: The junction differs from germline at one of its ends, possibly a read error. The J gene is TRBJ2-7, the V gene TRBV9, with a weak D call TRBD2 (5 bases). The CDR3 is made up of 16 amino acids. From germline, CDR1 is SGDLS and CDR2 YYNGEE. The DNA of the CDR3 is TGTGCCAGCAGTGTAGCGTATGTCGAAGCATCGGGGGAGCAGTACTTC. This encodes CASSVAYVEASGEQYF.

Sample share makes this clone medium-sized. The J gene is TRBJ2-7, the V gene TRBV11-2; TRBD1 agrees at 7 bases. In germline, CDR1 is SGHAT, CDR2 FQNNGV. V gave up 1 base and J gave up 3 bases; unmatched junction bases: 6. This CDR3 comprises 15 residues. The CDR3: CASSLGTGPIYEQYF. The CDR3, as DNA: TGTGCCAGCAGCTTAGGGACAGGACCTATCTACGAGCAGTACTTC. The full variable domain, its missing parts supplied by reference TRBV11-2 and TRBJ2-7, is EAGVAQSPRYKIIEKRQSVAFWCNPISGHATLYWYQQILGQGPKLLIQFQNNGVVDDSQLPKDRFSAERLKGVDSTLKIQPAKLEDSAVYLCASSLGTGPIYEQYFGPGTRLTVT.

This clone was recorded many times. This chain joins TRBV12-3 or TRBV12-4 and TRBJ1-2; TRBD1 matches 7 bases. This CDR3 is built from 14 residues. J lost 4 bases, V lost 5 bases, and 7 bases had no gene match. CDR3 sequence: CASSLKAGGYGYTF. CDR3 sequence (DNA): TGTGCCAGCAGTCTTAAGGCAGGGGGCTATGGCTACACCTTC.

This clone was detected ten times or more. The chain carries TRBV19 and TRBJ2-2; D uncertain. The CDR3 consists of 15 residues. The germline V and J ends were trimmed by 9 bases and 5 bases, with 19 bases remaining between them. Germline loops: CDR1 LNHDA, CDR2 SQIVND (reference sequence). CDR3 loop: CASTDLNMMTGELFF. The CDR3 region has the DNA TGTGCCAGCACGGATCTGAACATGATGACCGGGGAGCTGTTTTTT.

The chain uses TRBV30 and TRBJ2-7, with 8 bases matching TRBD1. The CDR3 has 16 amino acids. The germline gives CDR1 GTSNPN, CDR2 SVGIG (reference sequence). The V and J ends lost 2 bases and 0 bases, in that order; junction bases with no gene match: 9. The chain's CDR3 is CAWSSFDRGLSYEQYF. CDR3 nucleotide sequence: TGTGCCTGGAGTAGTTTTGACAGGGGCCTCTCCTACGAGCAGTACTTC.

This clone showed up many times. The V gene is TRBV25-1, the J gene TRBJ2-7; 8 bases map to TRBD2. Looked up from germline, CDR1 is MGHDK and CDR2 is SYGVNS. CDR3 length: 13 amino acids. The J segment lost 5 bases and the V segment lost 5 bases, leaving 5 bases of the junction unmatched. CDR3 sequence (DNA): TGTGCCAGCAGTCAAGCGGGGGTAAACGAGCAGTACTTC. Amino acid sequence: CASSQAGVNEQYF.

A word on this clone: Germline and junction disagree at one end, which may indicate a read error. The rearrangement uses TRBV7-3 and TRBJ2-3; 7 bases are a match to TRBD2. Looked up from germline, CDR1 is SGHTA and CDR2 is FQGTGA. This CDR3 has 14 amino acids. This chain's CDR3 is CQQPHSGSTDTQYF. CDR3 bases: TGCCAGCAGCCTCATAGCGGGAGCACAGATACGCAGTATTTT.

This clone was detected a few times. The chain recombines TRBV6-2 or TRBV6-3 with TRBJ2-2; the match to TRBD2 covers 7 bases. CDR1 and CDR2 (germline): MNHEY, SVGEGT. The junction had 11 bases not matched to a gene; V was cut back by 0 bases and J by 4 bases. The CDR3 spans 18 residues. The CDR3 reads CASSYSGGFEAITGELFF. For the CDR3, the DNA is TGTGCCAGCAGTTACTCGGGAGGGTTTGAGGCTATCACCGGGGAGCTGTTTTTT.

The CDR3 protein is CSASPPQGRTNEKLFF. The CDR3 bases are TGCAGTGCCAGTCCCCCACAGGGTAGGACTAATGAAAAACTGTTTTTT. The J gene is TRBJ1-4, the V gene TRBV20-1; TRBD1 is a possible D gene (6 bases). Per the germline V gene, CDR1 is DFQATT and CDR2 is SNEGSKA (reference sequence). The germline V and J ends were trimmed by 6 bases and 2 bases, with 19 bases remaining between them. CDR3 size: 16 residues.

This clone has a handful of counts. This chain connects TRBV12-3 or TRBV12-4 to TRBJ1-2; D might be TRBD1 (6 bases). This CDR3 has 17 amino acids. Trimming left V 3 bases short and J 1 base short, with 18 bases between. CDR3 region: CASSFRRLMTGNYGYTF. DNA for the CDR3: TGTGCCAGCAGTTTTAGGAGGCTGATGACAGGTAACTATGGCTACACCTTC.

Regarding this clone: Compared with germline, one end of the junction differs, possibly owing to a read error. The chain combines TRBV7-6 with TRBJ1-1; D ambiguous. Per the germline V gene, CDR1 is SGHVS and CDR2 is FNYEAQ. This CDR3 has 14 residues. CDR3 sequence reads: CVSSLRTGNTEAFF. CDR3 coding DNA: TGTGTCAGCAGCTTAAGGACGGGGAACACTGAAGCTTTCTTT.

This clone was counted ten times or more. J is TRBJ2-2 and V is TRBV5-1; no firm D call. The CDR3 has 15 residues. CDR1 SGHRS and CDR2 YFSETQ come from the germline V gene. V lost 1 base to trimming and J lost 0 bases, with 7 bases between them. The CDR3 DNA is TGCGCCAGCAGCTTGTATGGCCCGAACACCGGGGAGCTGTTTTTT. This translates into CASSLYGPNTGELFF.

This clone occurred many times. The V and J genes are TRBV28 and TRBJ1-1, with D perhaps matching TRBD1 (6 bases). This CDR3 contains 13 residues. The germline gives CDR1 MDHEN, CDR2 SYDVKM. The V gene lost 6 bases and the J gene lost 9 bases, with 17 bases spanning the gap. The DNA for the CDR3 is TGTGCCAGCAGACAGGGTCTGTGGGGACAAGCTTTCTTT. This sequence encodes CASRQGLWGQAFF. The whole variable domain, remainder taken from reference TRBV28 and TRBJ1-1, is DVKVTQSSRYLVKRTGEKVFLECVQDMDHENMFWYRQDPGLGLRLIYFSYDVKMKEKGDIPEGYSVSREKKERFSLILESASTNQTSMYLCASRQGLWGQAFFGQGTRLTVV.

This clone is labeled medium-sized. The V and J genes are TRBV11-2 and TRBJ1-6; TRBD1 matches at 8 bases. CDR1 and CDR2 from the germline V gene are SGHAT and FQNNGV. The V segment lost 3 bases and the J segment 10 bases; nucleotides outside the gene matches: 8. This CDR3 is 15 amino acids long. The CDR3 is CASSFGGTGGSPLHF. The DNA of the CDR3 is TGTGCCAGCAGCTTCGGGGGGACAGGCGGATCACCCCTCCACTTT.

The chain recombines TRBV6-2 or TRBV6-3 with TRBJ2-7; 7 positions match TRBD1. Germline V lookup: CDR1 MNHEY, CDR2 SVGEGT. The CDR3 runs 15 residues. Trimming at V came to 2 bases and at J to 6 bases, leaving 10 bases not matched to a gene. CDR3 bases: TGTGCCAGCAGTTACGTTCTAGGGGGCCCCGGCGAGCAGTACTTC. Its protein product is CASSYVLGGPGEQYF.

The table lists this clone with many counts. A clone one base away is much larger, so this may be a read error. V and J are TRBV20-1 and TRBJ2-7; unclear D gene. Trimming left V 0 bases short and J 3 bases short, with 12 bases between. Per germline, CDR1 DFQATT and CDR2 SNEGSKA (reference sequence). This CDR3 is built from 14 residues. CDR3: CSARDLGLDYEQYF. The CDR3 nucleotides are TGCAGTGCTAGAGATCTAGGTCTCGACTACGAGCAGTACTTC.

This clone has at least ten counts. The chain carries TRBV20-1 and TRBJ1-1; a possible D gene is TRBD1 (6 bases). From germline, CDR1 is DFQATT and CDR2 SNEGSKA (reference sequence). This CDR3 contains 12 residues. The V and J ends lost 1 base and 3 bases respectively, with 6 bases between them. CDR3 sequence (DNA): TGCAGTGCTAGAGCAGGGGACACTGAAGCTTTCTTT. It specifies CSARAGDTEAFF.

This clone turned up a few times. The chain employs TRBV11-2 and TRBJ2-7; perhaps TRBD2 as D (6 bases). Trimming cost V 0 bases and J 5 bases, with 26 bases left between them. The CDR3 spans 19 residues. In germline, CDR1 is SGHAT, CDR2 FQNNGV. Here the CDR3 DNA reads TGTGCCAGCAGCTTAGACGGGGGTGGTTGGGGCGGCATGGGGAACGAGCAGTACTTC. Translation gives CASSLDGGGWGGMGNEQYF. Looking up the rest from reference TRBV11-2 and TRBJ2-7 gives the full variable domain: EAGVAQSPRYKIIEKRQSVAFWCNPISGHATLYWYQQILGQGPKLLIQFQNNGVVDDSQLPKDRFSAERLKGVDSTLKIQPAKLEDSAVYLCASSLDGGGWGGMGNEQYFGPGTRLTVT.

At least ten counts were recorded for this clone. Other DNA sequences of this sample code for an identical CDR3. The rearrangement joins TRBV19 to TRBJ2-1; TRBD1 matches at 9 bases. Trimming cost V 3 bases and J 1 base; bases outside gene matches: 1. Germline CDR1 reads LNHDA; CDR2 reads SQIVND (reference sequence). This CDR3 comprises 15 residues. CDR3 loop: CASSIGTGSYNEQFF. The CDR3 coding sequence is TGTGCCAGTAGTATTGGGACAGGGTCCTACAATGAGCAGTTCTTC.

This clone was seen repeatedly, ten times or more. In nucleotides, the CDR3 is TGTGCCAGCTCACCAAGGACTAGCGGAAACAATGAGCAGTTCTTC. This encodes CASSPRTSGNNEQFF. V gene TRBV18 combines with J gene TRBJ2-1; 10 nucleotides line up with TRBD2. The V gene's germline CDR1 is KGHSH and CDR2 LQKENI. V was pared by 2 bases and J by 5 bases, with 3 bases of the junction left unmatched. The CDR3 extends over 15 amino acids.